This TCR beta chain appears in the sequencing data of a study of T-cell memory formation after mild COVID-19. Overall study results and limits: For contracting clones, CD4+ ones sat mainly in CM and EM, CD8+ in EMRA.

As concerns this clonotype: Its target is unknown.

It was 5'RACE with constant-segment primers that produced the TCR alpha and TCR beta cDNA libraries, which carried sample barcodes and UMIs. TCRdb reprocessed the 5' RACE reads via MiXCR and lists one record per CDR3 protein. The table includes some 600,000 distinct CDR3 sequences, about 18% detected once. The sequence was collected from an adult woman who had mild COVID-19 (a few samples of this study predate the infection). Cell type and time point are not known. Sequencing was done on a sample of PBMCs or a T cell subset sorted from them (not recorded which).

The CDR3 DNA is TGTGCCAGCAGCCAATCACGCTATGGCTACACCTTC. Translated, it gives CASSQSRYGYTF. The chain has TRBV3-1 and TRBJ1-2; D call uncertain. V lost 2 bases and J 4 bases, leaving 5 bases between the germline ends. This CDR3 has 12 residues. Germline CDR1 and CDR2: LGHDT and YNNKEL (reference sequence).